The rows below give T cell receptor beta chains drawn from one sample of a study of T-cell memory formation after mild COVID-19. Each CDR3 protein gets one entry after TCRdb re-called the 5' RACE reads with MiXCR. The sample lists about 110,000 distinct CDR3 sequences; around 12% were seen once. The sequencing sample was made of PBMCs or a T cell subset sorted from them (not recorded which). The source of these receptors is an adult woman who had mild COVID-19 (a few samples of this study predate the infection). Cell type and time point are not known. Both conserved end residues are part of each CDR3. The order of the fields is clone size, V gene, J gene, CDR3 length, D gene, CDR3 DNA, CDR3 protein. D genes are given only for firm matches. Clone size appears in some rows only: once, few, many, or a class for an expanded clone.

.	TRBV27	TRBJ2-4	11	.	TGTGCCAGCAGTTACCGGGATGTGGAGTACTTC	CASSYRDVEYF
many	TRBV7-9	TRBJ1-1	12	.	TGTGCCAGCAGTCCAGGCGGCACTGAAGCTTTCTTT	CASSPGGTEAFF
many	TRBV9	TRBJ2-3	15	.	TGTGCCAGCAGCACCCAGGGGGGCCAAACAGATACGCAGTATTTT	CASSTQGGQTDTQYF
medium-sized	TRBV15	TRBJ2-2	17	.	TGTGCCACCAGCAGAGATCAAGCCAGCCCGAACACCGGGGAGCTGTTTTTT	CATSRDQASPNTGELFF
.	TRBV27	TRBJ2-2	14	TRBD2	TGTGCCAGCAGTCTGACTAGCGGGTCCGGGGAGCTGTTTTTT	CASSLTSGSGELFF
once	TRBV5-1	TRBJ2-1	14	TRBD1	TGCGCCAGCATGCTAGGGGGCGCGGGTAATGAGCAGTTCTTC	CASMLGGAGNEQFF
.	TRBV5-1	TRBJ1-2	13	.	TGCGCCAGCAGCTTGGGGGGCGCCTATGGCTACACCTTC	CASSLGGAYGYTF
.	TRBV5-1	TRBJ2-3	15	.	TGCGCCAGCAGCTTGGATCCAGGGGTGGCCGATACGCAGTATTTT	CASSLDPGVADTQYF
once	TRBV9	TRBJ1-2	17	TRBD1	TGTGCCAGCAGCGCCTCCGGGACAGGACTTAAGATTGCTGGCTACACCTTC	CASSASGTGLKIAGYTF
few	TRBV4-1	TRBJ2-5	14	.	TGCGCCAGCAGCCAGGAGGGACAGCAAGAGACCCAGTACTTC	CASSQEGQQETQYF
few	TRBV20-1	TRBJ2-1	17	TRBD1	TGCAGTGCTAGACTCCCCTCTGGACAGGGCACCTACAATGAGCAGTTCTTC	CSARLPSGQGTYNEQFF
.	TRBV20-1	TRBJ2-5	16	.	TGCAGTGCTAGAGATCGGTCCGAGGGAAGGCAAGAGACCCAGTACTTC	CSARDRSEGRQETQYF
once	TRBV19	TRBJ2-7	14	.	TGTGCCAGTAGTAGGTCAGGAACCCACTACGAGCAGTACTTC	CASSRSGTHYEQYF
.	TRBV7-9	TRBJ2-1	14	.	TGTGCCAGCAGCTTATTGTTTTCCCACAATGAGCAGTTCTTC	CASSLLFSHNEQFF
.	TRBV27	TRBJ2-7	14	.	TGTGCCAGCAGTTTTGTCGGGAGTCCCCACGAGCAGTACTTC	CASSFVGSPHEQYF
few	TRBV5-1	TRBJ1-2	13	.	TGCGCCAGCAGCTTGGACACCTACTATGGCTACACCTTC	CASSLDTYYGYTF